This TCR beta chain is from a study of Graves' ophthalmopathy and Graves' hyperthyroidism. Study-wide background: Researchers obtained peripheral blood at initial diagnosis, before any treatment had begun.

V gave up 4 bases and J gave up 3 bases, with 18 bases separating them. Germline CDR1 is LGHNA and CDR2 is YNFKEQ. The CDR3 length is 16 residues. RNA transcripts were the template, and TCR beta CDR3 regions were amplified from them. The first-round RT-PCR employed HTBI primers together with the Qiagen OneStep RT-PCR kit. A multiplex PCR was then performed as the second round. Using its own MiXCR run on the multiplex PCR reads, TCRdb lists one record per CDR3 protein. The table has about 400,000 distinct CDR3 sequences, over 15% seen once; the top ten hold around 6.6%. This receptor was taken from a woman under 30 with stable Graves' hyperthyroidism. The specimen sequenced was peripheral blood. V and J are TRBV4-2 and TRBJ1-2; tentative D call: TRBD1 (6 bases). CDR3 residues: CASSPFYRESYYGYTF. CDR3 nucleotide sequence: TGTGCCAGCAGCCCGTTTTACAGGGAGTCATACTATGGCTACACCTTC.